The clone carrying this T cell receptor beta chain was counted at least ten times. These data are taken from a study of T cells in Graves' hyperthyroidism and ophthalmopathy. This CDR3 is 14 amino acids long. The germline gives CDR1 MNHEY, CDR2 SVGAGI. V trimming: 5 bases; J trimming: 4 bases; junction bases outside the gene matches: 7. Amplified regions were TCR beta CDR3 sequences from RNA transcripts. RT-PCR in the first round (using the HTBI primer set) targeted the TCR CDR3. A single record per CDR3 protein comes from TCRdb applying MiXCR to the multiplex PCR reads. This sample has hundreds of thousands of distinct CDR3 sequences, with 40% to 55% found just once.

The chain joins TRBV6-5 to TRBJ2-7, with TRBD1 matching 8 bases. This clonotype originated in a young woman with Graves' hyperthyroidism. Sequencing was done on a sample of peripheral blood or thyroid tissue (not recorded which). CDR3 amino acids: CASSAAGGSYEQYF. For the CDR3, the DNA is TGTGCCAGCAGTGCGGCAGGGGGCTCTTACGAGCAGTACTTC.